The source of this T cell receptor (beta chain) is a study of Ad26.COV2.S vaccination and SARS-CoV-2 variants. General study findings and limits: Spike-specific CD8+ and CD4+ T cell responses reportedly showed substantial breadth after vaccination.

Of note for this clone: The antigen is unknown.

Clones were sequenced by immunoSEQ multiplex PCR, and TCRdb holds only the in-frame ones, with some missing. Of over 110,000 clones in the sample, more than 80% were seen once. CDR1 MDHEN and CDR2 SYDVKM come from the germline V gene. Trimming shortened V by 6 bases and J by 0 bases, and 9 bases separated the two germline ends. CDR3 size: 14 residues. This clonotype was sampled from a human donor who had recovered from COVID-19. The source was peripheral blood, collected after recovery from COVID-19. V gene TRBV28 combines with J gene TRBJ1-3; D possibly corresponds to TRBD1 (5 bases). This CDR3 is CASSRDSSGNTIYF. The CDR3, as DNA: TGTGCCAGCAGCCGTGACAGCTCTGGAAACACCATATATTTT.